This T cell receptor beta chain came from a study of T cell responses to AZD1222 COVID-19 vaccine. The table came from immunoSEQ multiplex PCR; TCRdb's copy has only in-frame clones and leaves some out. Here the sample spans tens of thousands of clones, roughly 80% being singletons. V was pared by 6 bases and J by 5 bases, with 6 bases of the junction left unmatched. The length of the CDR3 is 13 residues. Germline V CDR1 and CDR2: MNHEY, SVGAGI. This TCR came from an adult in good health. The material sequenced was peripheral blood, taken on day 0 of MenACWY control vaccination. The chain carries TRBV6-5 and TRBJ2-7; 8 bases align to TRBD2. The chain's CDR3 is CASRFGGDDEQYF. The DNA for the CDR3 is TGTGCCAGCAGATTCGGGGGGGACGACGAGCAGTACTTC.